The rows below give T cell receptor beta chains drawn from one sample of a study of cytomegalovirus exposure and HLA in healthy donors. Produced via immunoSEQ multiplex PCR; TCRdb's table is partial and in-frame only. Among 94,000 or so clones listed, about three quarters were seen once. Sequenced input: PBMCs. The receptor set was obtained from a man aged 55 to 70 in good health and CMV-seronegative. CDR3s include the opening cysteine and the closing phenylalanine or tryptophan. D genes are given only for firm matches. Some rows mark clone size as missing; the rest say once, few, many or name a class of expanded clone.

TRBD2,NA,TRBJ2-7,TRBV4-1,TGCGCCAGCAGCCAAGGTAGCGGGGCCGCCTACGAGCAGTACTTC,CASSQGSGAAYEQYF
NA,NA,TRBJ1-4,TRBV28,TGTGCCAGCAGTGGGGCCCCAGGGATTAATGAAAAACTGTTTTTT,CASSGAPGINEKLFF
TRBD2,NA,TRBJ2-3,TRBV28,TGTGCCAGCAGGACACTAGCGGGAGGTACAGATACGCAGTATTTT,CASRTLAGGTDTQYF
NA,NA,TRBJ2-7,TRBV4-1,TGCGCCAGCAGCCAAGAACGCGACTACGAGCAGTACTTC,CASSQERDYEQYF
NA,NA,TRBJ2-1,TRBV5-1,TGCGCCAGCAGCTTGGGAGCTAATGAGCAGTTCTTC,CASSLGANEQFF
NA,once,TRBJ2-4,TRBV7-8,TGTGCCAGCAGCTCCAGGGGAGGGCTAGCCAAAAACATTCAGTACTTC,CASSSRGGLAKNIQYF
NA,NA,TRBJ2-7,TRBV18,TGTGCCAGCTCACCACCTGAACACTCCTACGAGCAGTACTTC,CASSPPEHSYEQYF
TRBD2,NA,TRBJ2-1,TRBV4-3,TGCGCCAGCAGCCAAGAGGCGACTAGCGGGGGCTCCTACAATGAGCAGTTCTTC,CASSQEATSGGSYNEQFF
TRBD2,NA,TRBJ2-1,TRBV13,TGTGCCAGCAGCTCCCAGTCGATAATAACTAGCGGGGGGGCTCGGGATGAGCAGTTCTTC,CASSSQSIITSGGARDEQFF
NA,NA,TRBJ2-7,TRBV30,NA,CAWSVGTGNITSMVYF
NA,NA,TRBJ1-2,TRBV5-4,TGTGCCAGCAGACCGACAGGCGGGAGAGATGGCTATGGCTACACCTTC,CASRPTGGRDGYGYTF
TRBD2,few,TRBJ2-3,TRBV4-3,TGCGCCAGCAGCCAAGACGGGGGGGCAGGAGATACGCAGTATTTT,CASSQDGGAGDTQYF
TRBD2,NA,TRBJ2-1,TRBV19,TGTGCCAGTAGTATAGAACTAGCGGGCACCTTAAGTGAGCAGTTCTTC,CASSIELAGTLSEQFF
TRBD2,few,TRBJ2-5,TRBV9,TGTGCCAGCAGCGCTGCCGGGGGGTCTCAAGAGACCCAGTACTTC,CASSAAGGSQETQYF
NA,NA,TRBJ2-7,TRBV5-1,TGCGCCAGCAGCTTCACCGACAGTGACCAGCAGTACTTC,CASSFTDSDQQYF
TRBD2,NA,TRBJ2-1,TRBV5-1,TGCGCCAGCAGCTTGGGTACCGGGACTAGCGGTTACAATGAGCAGTTCTTC,CASSLGTGTSGYNEQFF
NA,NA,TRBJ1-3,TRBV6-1,TGTGCCAGCAGTGAAATCCGGGGAGGAAACACCATATATTTT,CASSEIRGGNTIYF
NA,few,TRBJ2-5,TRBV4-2,TGTGCCAGCAGCAACACCGGGACTGAGGAAGAGACCCAGTACTTC,CASSNTGTEEETQYF
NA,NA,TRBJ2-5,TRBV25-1,TGTGCCAGCGGTCAGGCAGTGACGACCCAGTACTTC,CASGQAVTTQYF
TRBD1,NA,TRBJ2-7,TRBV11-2,TGTGCCAGCAGCTTAGATGGGACAGGGGCCTACGAGCAGTACTTC,CASSLDGTGAYEQYF
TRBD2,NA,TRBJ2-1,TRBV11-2,TGTGCCAGCAGTCGGACGACTAGCGGGAGAGAGTTCTTC,CASSRTTSGREFF
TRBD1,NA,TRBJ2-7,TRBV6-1,TGTGCCAGCAGACGGGACAGGGAGAGGACCTACGAGCAGTACTTC,CASRRDRERTYEQYF
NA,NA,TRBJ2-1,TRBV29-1,TGCAGCGTTGAACTAGCCTACAATGAGCAGTTCTTC,CSVELAYNEQFF
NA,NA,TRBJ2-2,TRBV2,TGTGCCAGCAGACTAGCTCCCGGGGAGCTGTTTTTT,CASRLAPGELFF
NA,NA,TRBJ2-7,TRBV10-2,TGCGCCAGCAGCCCTGCGGGCGCCCGCGAGCAGTACTTC,CASSPAGAREQYF
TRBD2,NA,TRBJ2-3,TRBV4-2,TGTGCCAGCAGCCTTACGTTCGGGGGGGGGAGCACAGATACGCAGTATTTT,CASSLTFGGGSTDTQYF